The T cell receptor beta chain under discussion was sequenced for a study of T cells after yellow fever vaccination. Study-level results: Once the booster was given, most primary-vaccination clones reappeared, at about 97% for CD4 and over 70% for CD8.

Looked up from germline, CDR1 is SGHTA and CDR2 is FQGNSA. This CDR3 region has 13 residues. Trimming took off 5 bases at V and 2 bases at J, with 10 bases between the two ends. From the 5' RACE reads, TCRdb called clonotypes with MiXCR, one entry per CDR3 protein. The sample includes 100,000 to 150,000 distinct CDR3 sequences, about 8.4% of them seen just once. Comment on this clonotype: Its target is not known.

Specimen: CD8+ T cells sorted from PBMCs, collected on the day of the yellow fever booster vaccination. The receptor's source is a man between 18 and 29 years old who received the YFV17D yellow fever vaccine. The chain joins TRBV7-2 to TRBJ2-7; no reliable D call. The CDR3 coding sequence is TGTGCCAGCAGCCCCTCTGAGCCCTACGAGCAGTACTTC. This sequence encodes CASSPSEPYEQYF.